This T cell receptor beta chain was sequenced in a study of CD8+CD57+ T cells in acquired aplastic anemia. Remarks on this clonotype: The antigen remains unidentified.

CDR3 and TCR beta VDJ profiling relied on genomic DNA as the template. MiXCR was run by TCRdb on the reads, yielding one entry per CDR3 protein. The table shows about 210,000 distinct CDR3 sequences, with over 55% occurring only once. V was clipped by 0 bases and J by 8 bases, with 11 bases between them. This CDR3 is 14 amino acids long. Germline V gives CDR1 LGHDT, CDR2 YNNKEL (reference sequence). Study results and caveats: Patients and controls were not found to differ significantly in CD8+ Simpson's diversity.

The origin of this receptor is a human donor in good health. J is TRBJ2-1 and V is TRBV3-1; a weak D match, TRBD1 (5 bases). The sample was sorted CD4+, CD8+, or CD8+CD57+ T cells (not recorded which) from PBMCs. The CDR3 loop is CASSQEQVNDEQFF. Here the CDR3 DNA reads TGTGCCAGCAGCCAAGAACAGGTGAACGATGAGCAGTTCTTC.